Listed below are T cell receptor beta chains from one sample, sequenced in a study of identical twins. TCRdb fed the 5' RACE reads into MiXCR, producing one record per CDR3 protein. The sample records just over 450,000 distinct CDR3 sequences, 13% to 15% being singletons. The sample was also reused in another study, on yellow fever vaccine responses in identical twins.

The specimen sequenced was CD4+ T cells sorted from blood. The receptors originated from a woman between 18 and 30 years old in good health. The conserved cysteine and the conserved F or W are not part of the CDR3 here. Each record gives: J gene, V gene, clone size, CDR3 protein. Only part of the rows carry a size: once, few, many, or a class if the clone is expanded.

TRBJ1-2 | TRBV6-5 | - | ASSYSLQGRDGYT
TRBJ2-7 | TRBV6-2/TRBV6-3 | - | ASSQSTGRTQY
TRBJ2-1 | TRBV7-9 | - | ASSTGSDYNEQF
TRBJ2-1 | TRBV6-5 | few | ASSYGLGQPTYNEQF
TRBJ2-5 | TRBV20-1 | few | SVPGPPGETQY
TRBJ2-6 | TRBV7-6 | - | ASSLGTGFGANVLT
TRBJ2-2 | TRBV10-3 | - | AISDYMSSGELF
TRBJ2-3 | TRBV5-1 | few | ASSLDGTSGSRADTQY
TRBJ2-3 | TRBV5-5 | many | ASLKTGRSDTQY
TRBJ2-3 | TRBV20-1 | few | SPGQMALTQY
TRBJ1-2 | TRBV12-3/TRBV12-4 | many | ASSFRRREPQNYGYT
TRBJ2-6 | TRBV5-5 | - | ASSLVPGGYGANVLT
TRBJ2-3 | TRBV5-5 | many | ASSPAGVTQY
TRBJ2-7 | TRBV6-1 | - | ASSRTGILEQY
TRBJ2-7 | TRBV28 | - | ASIGGGAYEQY
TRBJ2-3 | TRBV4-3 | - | ASSQDAGDTQY
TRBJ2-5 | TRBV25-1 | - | ASSFNPGSLVETQY
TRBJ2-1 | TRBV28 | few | ASSPTPQEGEQF
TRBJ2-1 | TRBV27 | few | ASSSILSGEF
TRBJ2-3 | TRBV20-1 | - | SAIRGGANTDTQY
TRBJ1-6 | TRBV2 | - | ASRESVPLSPLH
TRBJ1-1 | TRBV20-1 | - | SARRGEAF
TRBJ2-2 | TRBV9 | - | ASSVASGELITGELF
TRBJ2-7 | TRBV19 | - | ASSGPGQGVYEQY
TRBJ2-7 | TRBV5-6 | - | ASSFRGVLSYEQY
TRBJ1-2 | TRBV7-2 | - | ASSLSGQANYGYT
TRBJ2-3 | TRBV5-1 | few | ASSLESSGGTTDTQY